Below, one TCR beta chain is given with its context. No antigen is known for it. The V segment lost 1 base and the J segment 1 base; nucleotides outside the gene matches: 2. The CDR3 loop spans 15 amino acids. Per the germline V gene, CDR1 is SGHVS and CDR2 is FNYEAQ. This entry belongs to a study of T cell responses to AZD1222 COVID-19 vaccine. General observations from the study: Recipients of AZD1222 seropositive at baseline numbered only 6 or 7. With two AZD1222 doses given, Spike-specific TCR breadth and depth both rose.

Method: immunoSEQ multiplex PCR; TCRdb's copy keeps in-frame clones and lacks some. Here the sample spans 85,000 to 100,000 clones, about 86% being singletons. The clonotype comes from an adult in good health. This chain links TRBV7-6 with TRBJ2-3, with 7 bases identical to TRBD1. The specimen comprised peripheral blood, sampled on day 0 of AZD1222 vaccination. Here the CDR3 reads CASSLVTGGTDTQYF. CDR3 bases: TGTGCCAGCAGCTTAGTTACAGGGGGCACAGATACGCAGTATTTT.